This is a list of T cell receptor beta chains from one sample in a study of blood T cell repertoires in COVID-19. Clones were sequenced by immunoSEQ multiplex PCR, and TCRdb holds only the in-frame ones, with some missing. The sample holds 150,000 or so clones, around 84% seen once. Sequencing used peripheral blood. These receptors were obtained from a woman aged 55-69 years with acute or convalescent COVID-19. CDR3s include the opening cysteine and the closing phenylalanine or tryptophan. Fields, in order: clone size, J gene, D gene, V gene, CDR3 DNA, CDR3 protein. A D gene is named only where the DNA matches it firmly. Only some rows state a clone size, as once, few, many or a class for expanded clones.

. | TRBJ2-5 | . | TRBV12-3/TRBV12-4 | TGTGCCAGCAGTTCATGGCAGACCCAGTACTTC | CASSSWQTQYF
. | TRBJ1-1 | TRBD1 | TRBV14 | TGTGCCAGCAGCCATAATGCAGGGGGTGGCACTGAAGCTTTCTTT | CASSHNAGGGTEAFF
. | TRBJ1-5 | TRBD1 | TRBV5-1 | TGCGCCAGCAGCTTGGGACAGGGGCAGGATCAGCCCCAGCATTTT | CASSLGQGQDQPQHF
. | TRBJ1-2 | . | TRBV5-1 | TGCGCCAGCAACACAGGAAACCCCAACTATGGCTACACCTTC | CASNTGNPNYGYTF
. | TRBJ2-1 | . | TRBV11-3 | TGTGCCAGCAGCCTCCCGGGGAAGTCCTACAATGAGCAGTTCTTC | CASSLPGKSYNEQFF
. | TRBJ1-2 | . | TRBV24-1 | TGTGCCACCAGTGGTCGGGGGGTCAAGGGCTACACCTTC | CATSGRGVKGYTF
. | TRBJ1-2 | TRBD1 | TRBV4-3 | TGCGCCAGCAGCCAAGAGGACAGGGGGCCGAACTATGGCTACACCTTC | CASSQEDRGPNYGYTF
. | TRBJ1-1 | . | TRBV27 | TGTGCCAGCACCGACGGAGGTAACACTGAAGCTTTCTTT | CASTDGGNTEAFF
. | TRBJ2-1 | . | TRBV20-1 | TGCAGTGCTAGTACCCCAGGGGGGCGAAATGAGCAGTTCTTC | CSASTPGGRNEQFF
. | TRBJ2-7 | . | TRBV6-5 | TGTGCCAGCACGGGGCCGGGGGATCGGTTTTACGAGCAGTACTTC | CASTGPGDRFYEQYF
few | TRBJ1-4 | . | TRBV11-2 | TGTGCCAGCAGCTTAGGACTTGAGTGGGAAAAACTGTTTTTT | CASSLGLEWEKLFF
. | TRBJ2-5 | . | TRBV6-2/TRBV6-3 | TGTGCCAGCAGTCCCAGGAATAGGTCACAAGAGACCCAGTACTTC | CASSPRNRSQETQYF
. | TRBJ1-1 | . | TRBV10-2 | TGCGCCAGCAAGAAGGATCGGAGCACTGAAGCTTTCTTT | CASKKDRSTEAFF
once | TRBJ1-5 | TRBD1 | TRBV19 | TGTGCCAGTATGGTAGGGGGCCGCGGCAATCAGCCCCAGCATTTT | CASMVGGRGNQPQHF
. | TRBJ2-1 | . | TRBV23-1 | TGCGCCAGCAGTCGAACCCTTGAGACTTTTTACAATGAGCAGTTCTTC | CASSRTLETFYNEQFF
. | TRBJ2-5 | . | TRBV19 | TGTGCCAGTAGTATACGCGGGGCGGAGAGAGAGACCCAGTACTTC | CASSIRGAERETQYF
. | TRBJ1-3 | . | TRBV12-5 | TGTGCTAGTGGTTTGTTAATGACCGGGGGAAACACCATATATTTT | CASGLLMTGGNTIYF